This passage covers 3 T cell receptor beta chains from one sample sequenced in a study of technical replicates of blood from a few donors. Profiled with immunoSEQ multiplex PCR; TCRdb holds only in-frame clones, not every one. The table has some 11,000 clones, 90% to 95% seen once. The sequenced sample consisted of PBMCs. These receptors all stem from a human donor in good health.

The gene calls are TRBV7-9 and TRBJ1-1; 7 positions agree with TRBD1. With 5 bases clipped from V and 5 bases from J, the junction kept 5 bases outside the gene matches. Per the germline V gene, CDR1 is SEHNR and CDR2 is FQNEAQ (reference sequence). The CDR3 contains 13 residues. The CDR3 DNA reads TGTGCCAGCAGCCTCCAGGGGGGAACTGAAGCTTTCTTT. Encoded protein: CASSLQGGTEAFF.

The rearrangement joins TRBV6-5 to TRBJ1-1; D is possibly TRBD1 (5 bases). V was shortened by 0 bases and J by 4 bases, with 12 bases between the two germline ends. Per germline, CDR1 MNHEY and CDR2 SVGAGI. This CDR3 has 15 amino acids. The CDR3 loop is CASSYSTVYGTEAFF. The CDR3 DNA reads TGTGCCAGCAGTTACTCGACAGTCTATGGCACTGAAGCTTTCTTT.

The chain links TRBV2 to TRBJ2-7; 12 bases agree with TRBD2. The CDR3 contains 18 residues. CDR1 is SNHLY, CDR2 FYNNEI, per germline. V was pared by 0 bases and J by 0 bases, with 6 bases of the junction left unmatched. CDR3 coding DNA: TGTGCCAGCAGTGAAGCGCGACTAGCGGGAGCTCCCTCCTACGAGCAGTACTTC. Translation gives CASSEARLAGAPSYEQYF.